These 15 T cell receptor beta chains were sequenced from one sample in a study of cytomegalovirus exposure and HLA in healthy donors. Repertoires were generated with immunoSEQ multiplex PCR, while TCRdb's copy carries only in-frame clones and drops some. The table lists approximately 260,000 clones, approximately 84% of them singletons, with around 1.2% in the top ten. The sequencing input was PBMCs. These receptors came from a woman aged 25 to 45 in good health and CMV-seropositive.

The chain couples TRBV7-5 to TRBJ2-7; whether TRBD1, the table's D call, matches the DNA was not checked. TRBV7-5 is designated a pseudogene. This CDR3 region has 13 residues. The CDR3 coding sequence is TGTGTCAGAAGCCCCATTACAAGTTTCGAGCAGTACTTC. It encodes CVRSPITSFEQYF.

This chain uses TRBV19 with TRBJ1-5; 7 bases agree with TRBD1. CDR1 and CDR2 from the germline V gene are LNHDA and SQIVND (reference sequence). With V trimmed by 5 bases and J by 4 bases, 5 bases remained unmatched. The CDR3 has 14 residues. In DNA, the CDR3 is TGTGCCAGTAGTTCCCAGACAGGGAATCAGCCCCAGCATTTT. Translation: CASSSQTGNQPQHF.

The chain employs TRBV2 and TRBJ1-4, with 8 bases aligning to TRBD1. CDR3 length: 15 residues. Trimming cost V 2 bases and J 4 bases; bases outside gene matches: 3. Germline V CDR1 and CDR2: SNHLY, FYNNEI. CDR3 nucleotides: TGTGCCAGCAGTGAACAGGGGGCGCTTAATGAAAAACTGTTTTTT. Translating gives CASSEQGALNEKLFF.

This clone appeared once. The rearrangement links TRBV28 to TRBJ1-4; no reliable D call. Germline V gene sequence: CDR1 MDHEN, CDR2 SYDVKM. This CDR3 contains 12 residues. The V gene lost 6 bases and the J gene lost 8 bases, with 10 bases spanning the gap. CDR3 amino acids: CASSSSREKLFF. CDR3 nucleotide sequence: TGTGCCAGCAGCTCTAGTAGGGAAAAACTGTTTTTT.

The CDR3, as DNA: TGTGCCAGCAGCAAACGGACTAGCGGGAGCTCCTACAATGAGCAGTTCTTC. It specifies CASSKRTSGSSYNEQFF. The chain uses TRBV7-2 and TRBJ2-1; 13 positions agree with TRBD2. The CDR3 has 17 amino acids. The ends lost 5 bases at V and 0 bases at J; junction bases unmatched: 4. Per germline, CDR1 SGHTA and CDR2 FQGNSA. The whole variable domain, filled in from reference TRBV7-2 and TRBJ2-1, reads GAGVSQSPSNKVTEKGKDVELRCDPISGHTALYWYRQSLGQGLEFLIYFQGNSAPDKSGLPSDRFSAERTGGSVSTLTIQRTQQEDSAVYLCASSKRTSGSSYNEQFFGPGTRLTVL.

The chain recombines TRBV18 with TRBJ2-2, with D tentatively TRBD1 (6 bases). This CDR3 is built from 15 residues. In germline, CDR1 is KGHSH, CDR2 LQKENI. V lost 0 bases, J lost 7 bases, and 12 bases lay in between. The CDR3 region has the DNA TGTGCCAGCTCACCACCAAACAGGGCTATCGGGGAGCTGTTTTTT. It translates to CASSPPNRAIGELFF. Combining the CDR3 with reference TRBV18 and TRBJ2-2 gives the whole variable domain NAGVMQNPRHLVRRRGQEARLRCSPMKGHSHVYWYRQLPEEGLKFMVYLQKENIIDESGMPKERFSAEFPKEGPSILRIQQVVRGDSAAYFCASSPPNRAIGELFFGEGSRLTVL.

The rearrangement links TRBV6-5 to TRBJ2-1, with D possibly TRBD1 on 6 matching bases. V gave up 6 bases and J gave up 6 bases, with 15 bases separating them. CDR3 length equals 14 residues. In germline, CDR1 is MNHEY, CDR2 SVGAGI. The CDR3 loop is CASREPQGLNEQFF. For the CDR3, the DNA is TGTGCCAGCAGGGAACCTCAGGGGCTCAATGAGCAGTTCTTC.

This clone was detected only once. This sequence joins TRBV13 and TRBJ2-3; a weak D match, TRBD1 (5 bases). V gave up 7 bases and J gave up 6 bases, with 11 bases separating them. Germline V CDR1 and CDR2: PRHDT, FYEKMQ (reference sequence). This CDR3 has 12 amino acids. The CDR3: CASNTAGDTQYF. The CDR3 DNA reads as TGTGCCAGCAACACCGCAGGGGATACGCAGTATTTT.

V and J are TRBV5-1 and TRBJ2-5; 11 positions agree with TRBD1. The length of the CDR3 is 15 residues. Germline loops: CDR1 SGHRS, CDR2 YFSETQ. The junction had 6 bases not matched to a gene; V was cut back by 4 bases and J by 4 bases. CDR3 nucleotides: TGCGCCAGCAGCCCTTGGACAGGGGGCGCAGAGACCCAGTACTTC. It encodes CASSPWTGGAETQYF.

The chain has TRBV18 and TRBJ2-1; no definite D call. V lost 3 bases and J lost 8, with 17 bases in between. CDR1 is KGHSH and CDR2 is LQKENI in the germline V gene. The CDR3 extends over 15 amino acids. The CDR3 loop is CASSPGIAAFDEQFF. The CDR3 DNA sequence: TGTGCCAGCTCACCCGGTATCGCAGCGTTCGATGAGCAGTTCTTC. The entire variable domain, with the rest obtained from reference TRBV18 and TRBJ2-1, is as follows: NAGVMQNPRHLVRRRGQEARLRCSPMKGHSHVYWYRQLPEEGLKFMVYLQKENIIDESGMPKERFSAEFPKEGPSILRIQQVVRGDSAAYFCASSPGIAAFDEQFFGPGTRLTVL.

The rearrangement links TRBV6-5 to TRBJ2-2, with 9 bases matching TRBD1. Germline assignment: CDR1 MNHEY and CDR2 SVGAGI. J was trimmed by 3 bases and V by 6 bases; bases with no gene match: 5. The length of the CDR3 is 15 residues. CDR3 nucleotides: TGTGCCAGCAGCAGGGGACAGGGAGACACCGGGGAGCTGTTTTTT. Protein product: CASSRGQGDTGELFF.

The V and J genes are TRBV6-5 and TRBJ2-1; 10 bases match TRBD2. The CDR3 loop spans 15 amino acids. With 6 bases clipped from V and 7 bases from J, the junction kept 9 bases outside the gene matches. The V gene's germline CDR1 is MNHEY and CDR2 SVGAGI. The CDR3 here is CASRRPGLAINEQFF. Written as DNA, the CDR3 is TGTGCCAGCAGGCGACCGGGACTAGCGATAAATGAGCAGTTCTTC.

The V call is TRBV5-1, the J call TRBJ2-3; 8 positions match TRBD2. After removal of 0 bases from V and 5 bases from J, the junction contained 2 bases not matched to a gene. CDR3 length equals 14 residues. From germline, CDR1 is SGHRS and CDR2 YFSETQ. The CDR3 reads CASSLGSGRDTQYF. CDR3 bases: TGCGCCAGCAGCTTGGGGAGCGGGAGAGATACGCAGTATTTT.

The chain carries TRBV6-1 and TRBJ2-1; 14 bases agree with TRBD2. CDR3 length: 18 amino acids. The trim removed 7 bases at V and 9 bases at J, leaving 17 bases unmatched. Germline CDR1 and CDR2: MNHNS and SASEGT. The CDR3 coding sequence is TGTGCCAGCAATGATGCAGGGACTAGCGGGAGCTATCGGGGTGAGCAGTTCTTC. It codes for CASNDAGTSGSYRGEQFF.

J is TRBJ2-1 and V is TRBV23-1; D is possibly TRBD1 (6 bases). TRBV23-1 is an open reading frame, and its role is uncertain. CDR3 length: 15 amino acids. The ends were cut back, 3 bases at V and 12 bases at J, with 21 bases in the middle. CDR3: CASSHRTVCQGSQFF. CDR3 sequence (DNA): TGCGCCAGCAGTCACCGGACAGTTTGTCAGGGCTCGCAGTTCTTC.